Below are 2 T cell receptor beta chains sequenced from a single sample in a study of monozygotic twins with inflammatory bowel disease. With the 5' RACE reads reprocessed, TCRdb shows one record per CDR3 protein and no DNA. The listing records about 200,000 distinct CDR3 sequences. The sample comprised blood. The receptor source for this set is a human donor with ulcerative colitis or Crohn's disease, or a healthy co-twin of an affected twin (not recorded which).

The chain joins TRBV4-2 to TRBJ2-3; the TCRdb D gene call, TRBD2, has no DNA to confirm it. The germline V gene has CDR1 LGHNA and CDR2 YNFKEQ. The length of the CDR3 is 16 residues. The CDR3 sequence: CASSHPGTSGTDTQYF.

The chain joins TRBV3-1 to TRBJ2-7; TCRdb calls TRBD2, which cannot be checked without DNA. The CDR3 covers 12 residues. CDR1 and CDR2 from the germline V gene are LGHDT and YNNKEL (reference sequence). The CDR3 protein is CASSKTRYEQYF.